The next 9 T cell receptor beta chains were all read from a single sample in a study of ipilimumab plus nivolumab after autologous stem cell transplantation. The table came from immunoSEQ multiplex PCR; TCRdb's copy has only in-frame clones and leaves some out. Among around 5,700 clones listed, more than 80% were seen once. Sequencing used PBMCs, obtained in a trial of ipilimumab plus nivolumab as post-transplant consolidation. These receptors were obtained from a female donor with multiple myeloma.

The chain joins TRBV11-2 to TRBJ2-1; the D call may be TRBD1 or TRBD2 (6 bases each). Trimming took 4 bases from V and 6 from J, leaving 19 bases between them. The CDR3 contains 16 residues. CDR1 SGHAT and CDR2 FQNNGV come from the germline V gene. For the CDR3, the DNA is TGTGCCAGCAGCTACCCGCGCAGGGGAGGAAGCAATGAGCAGTTCTTC. It is translated as CASSYPRRGGSNEQFF.

The chain joins TRBV11-2 to TRBJ2-4; D remains ambiguous. Germline V gives CDR1 SGHAT, CDR2 FQNNGV. This CDR3 has 18 amino acids. Trimming stripped 0 bases from V and 5 bases from J, with 20 bases between. The DNA of the CDR3 is TGTGCCAGCAGCTTAGATCCCCCTGAGACATTAGGCGAAAACATTCAGTACTTC. Protein: CASSLDPPETLGENIQYF.

The gene calls are TRBV6-5 and TRBJ2-1, with 9 bases that match TRBD1. The CDR3 is 14 residues long. V lost 5 bases and J lost 8; bases outside the gene matches: 7. Germline V gene sequence: CDR1 MNHEY, CDR2 SVGAGI. The CDR3: CASSRGQGSYEQFF. The CDR3 DNA reads as TGTGCCAGCAGTCGAGGACAGGGGAGCTATGAGCAGTTCTTC.

V is TRBV6-1 and J is TRBJ1-5; a possible D gene is TRBD1 (5 bases). Germline-derived CDR1 and CDR2 are MNHNS and SASEGT. V lost 6 bases, J lost 5 bases, and 14 bases lay in between. The CDR3 extends over 14 amino acids. CDR3 coding DNA: TGTGCCAGCAGCAAAACAGGACTCGATCAGCCCCAGCATTTT. Protein sequence: CASSKTGLDQPQHF.

This chain uses TRBV11-2 with TRBJ2-3; D remains unclear. The CDR3 is 13 residues long. Trimming shortened V by 3 bases and J by 2 bases, and 6 bases separated the two germline ends. Germline lookup yields CDR1 SGHAT and CDR2 FQNNGV. The CDR3 DNA reads as TGTGCCAGCAGCTTGGGGAACACAGATACGCAGTATTTT. Translation gives CASSLGNTDTQYF.

The J gene is TRBJ2-7, the V gene TRBV29-1; D uncertain. CDR3 length: 13 amino acids. CDR1 is SQVTM and CDR2 is ANQGSEA in the germline V gene. The V end lost 4 bases, the J end lost 2 bases, and 12 bases lay between the germline ends. The DNA for the CDR3 is TGCAGCGTTGTAGCACTGGGGACCTACGAGCAGTACTTC. This codes for CSVVALGTYEQYF.

The chain recombines TRBV4-1 with TRBJ2-3; 7 bases are shared with TRBD1. This CDR3 has 16 amino acids. Unmatched junction bases numbered 10, after V lost 4 bases and J lost 3 bases. The V gene's germline CDR1 is MGHRA and CDR2 YSYEKL. The CDR3 reads CASSRGNRGGTDTQYF. The DNA of the CDR3 is TGCGCCAGCAGCCGGGGAAACAGGGGTGGTACAGATACGCAGTATTTT.

CDR3 amino acids: CASSNLGLAEGEQFF. The CDR3, as DNA: TGCGCCAGCAGCAATCTGGGACTAGCGGAGGGGGAGCAGTTCTTC. This chain uses TRBV5-1 with TRBJ2-1; TRBD2 matches at 11 bases. J was trimmed by 10 bases and V by 4 bases; bases with no gene match: 10. The CDR3 covers 15 residues. Germline V CDR1 and CDR2: SGHRS, YFSETQ.

The chain has TRBV9 and TRBJ1-1, with D perhaps matching TRBD1 (5 bases). The CDR3 runs 13 residues. Trimming left V 2 bases short and J 6 bases short, with 11 bases between. In germline, CDR1 is SGDLS, CDR2 YYNGEE. The CDR3 DNA is TGTGCCAGCAGCGTGTCAGGGTGGTCTGAAGCTTTCTTT. It specifies CASSVSGWSEAFF.